The 28 T cell receptor beta chains below come from one sample, sequenced in a study of shared clonotypes between healthy human individuals. The data were produced by immunoSEQ multiplex PCR, yet TCRdb's version contains in-frame clones alone and is incomplete. The table shows fewer than 650,000 clones, with 60% to 85% occurring only once. Sequencing was carried out using PBMCs. The source of these receptors is a woman aged 35 to 49 in good health. Some clones in this sample may be carry-over from other donors' samples.

This chain joins TRBV20-1 and TRBJ2-1; D might be TRBD2 (6 bases). Germline V CDR1 and CDR2: DFQATT, SNEGSKA (reference sequence). The length of the CDR3 is 10 residues. The CDR3 loop reads CSGGYNEQFF. DNA of the CDR3: TGCAGCGGGGGCTACAATGAGCAGTTCTTC.

This clone was seen just once. The V gene is TRBV25-1, the J gene TRBJ2-7; D is possibly TRBD2 (6 bases). Trimming removed 3 bases from V and 5 bases from J, with 11 bases in between. Germline assignment: CDR1 MGHDK and CDR2 SYGVNS. The CDR3 is 13 amino acids. Here the CDR3 reads CASSELGGDEQYF. The CDR3 nucleotides are TGTGCCAGCAGTGAGTTGGGAGGCGACGAGCAGTACTTC.

This clone was recorded only once. The chain joins TRBV10-3 to TRBJ2-1, with TRBD2 identical over 12 bases. The germline V gene has CDR1 ENHRY and CDR2 SYGVKD. V lost 6 bases, J lost 3 bases, and 6 bases stayed unmatched. The CDR3 length is 16 residues. Here the CDR3 DNA reads TGTGCCATCAGCCAGCTAGCGGGAGGGGTCTACAATGAGCAGTTCTTC. Amino acids: CAISQLAGGVYNEQFF.

The CDR3 is CSVGSLAGGADTQYF. DNA of the CDR3: TGCAGCGTCGGGTCTCTAGCGGGAGGAGCAGATACGCAGTATTTT. The chain joins TRBV29-1 to TRBJ2-3; TRBD2 matches 11 bases. V shed 6 bases, J shed 4 bases, and the junction held 9 bases outside the gene matches. The CDR3 contains 15 residues. Germline V lookup: CDR1 SQVTM, CDR2 ANQGSEA.

As regards this clone: A much larger clone differs from this one at a single base, so this may be a read error. This sample includes further DNA sequences coding for the same CDR3. The chain is built from TRBV30 and TRBJ2-7, with unresolved D. Germline-derived CDR1 and CDR2 are GTSNPN and SVGIG (reference sequence). Trimming took off 3 bases at V and 3 bases at J, with 6 bases between the two ends. CDR3 size: 11 residues. Here the CDR3 reads CAWSANYEQYF. The DNA of the CDR3 is TGTGCCTGGAGCGCGAACTACGAGCAGTACTTC.

V is TRBV7-6 and J is TRBJ1-3; D uncertain. Germline CDR1 and CDR2: SGHVS and FNYEAQ. V gave up 1 base and J gave up 1 base, with 8 bases separating them. The CDR3 loop spans 15 amino acids. The DNA for the CDR3 is TGTGCCAGCAGCTTAGGATCCGCGTCTGGAAACACCATATATTTT. This codes for CASSLGSASGNTIYF.

This chain uses TRBV27 with TRBJ2-7, with 9 bases matching TRBD2. The junction had 16 bases not matched to a gene; V was cut back by 6 bases and J by 7 bases. The germline CDR1 and CDR2 sequences are MNHEY and SMNVEV (reference sequence). The length of the CDR3 is 16 residues. CDR3 loop: CASSPRMAGGLKEQYF. In DNA, the CDR3 is TGTGCCAGCAGCCCCCGAATGGCGGGAGGGTTAAAGGAGCAGTACTTC.

The chain has TRBV18 and TRBJ2-2; possibly TRBD2 for D (5 bases). This CDR3 contains 15 residues. CDR1 is KGHSH and CDR2 is LQKENI in the germline V gene. The ends were cut back, 1 base at V and 3 bases at J, with 9 bases in the middle. CDR3 protein: CASSPRPGDTGELFF. CDR3 sequence (DNA): TGTGCCAGCTCACCACGACCCGGGGACACCGGGGAGCTGTTTTTT.

V is TRBV10-1 and J is TRBJ1-1; D ambiguous. CDR3 length equals 15 residues. V lost 3 bases, J lost 3 bases, and 14 bases lay in between. CDR1 and CDR2 from the germline V gene are WNHNN and SYGVQD (reference sequence). The CDR3 sequence is CASSDAGEGDTEAFF. The CDR3 region has the DNA TGCGCCAGCAGTGATGCCGGGGAGGGCGACACTGAAGCTTTCTTT.

The chain joins TRBV29-1 to TRBJ2-5; 8 bases align to TRBD2. Germline CDR1 reads SQVTM; CDR2 reads ANQGSEA. The CDR3 is 15 residues long. J was trimmed by 5 bases and V by 7 bases; bases with no gene match: 15. The CDR3 DNA sequence: TGCAGCGCAGCCGGCGGACTAGCAGTAGGGGAGACCCAGTACTTC. Its translation is CSAAGGLAVGETQYF.

The J gene is TRBJ1-1, the V gene TRBV11-2; possible D gene TRBD1, 5 bases. Germline V gene sequence: CDR1 SGHAT, CDR2 FQNNGV. Between the trimmed V and J ends, which lost 1 base and 1 base, there was a span of 7 bases. The CDR3 totals 14 residues. Written as DNA, the CDR3 is TGTGCCAGCAGCTTAGCGACAGCGAACACTGAAGCTTTCTTT. It yields the protein CASSLATANTEAFF.

CDR3 bases: TGTGCCAGCAGCCTCGGACAGGGGGGAGAAAAACTGTTTTTT. Its translation is CASSLGQGGEKLFF. V usage is TRBV7-8 and J usage is TRBJ1-4, with TRBD1 identical over 10 bases. This CDR3 has 14 residues. V lost 5 bases, J lost 8 bases, and 5 bases stayed unmatched. The germline V gene has CDR1 SGHVS and CDR2 FQNEAQ.

The chain links TRBV5-4 to TRBJ2-1, with TRBD1 identical over 8 bases. With V trimmed by 3 bases and J by 2 bases, 7 bases remained unmatched. This CDR3 has 16 amino acids. Germline V gene sequence: CDR1 SGHNT, CDR2 YYREEE (reference sequence). The CDR3, as DNA: TGTGCCAGCAGCTCATTCGACAGGGGCCCCTACAATGAGCAGTTCTTC. This sequence encodes CASSSFDRGPYNEQFF.

Concerning this clone itself: This sequence is one base from a far larger clone and is likely a read error. Other DNA sequences within the sample encode an identical CDR3. The chain carries TRBV14 and TRBJ1-3; D unresolved. This CDR3 has 16 amino acids. Looked up from germline, CDR1 is SGHDN and CDR2 is FVKESK. CDR3 DNA sequence: TGTGCCAGCAGTCAAGAATTGCAGAGCTCTGGAAACACCATATATTTT. Protein sequence: CASSQELQSSGNTIYF.

There are a few counts of this clone. The same CDR3 is also encoded by other DNA sequences in this sample. The chain carries TRBV18 and TRBJ2-7; 7 positions match TRBD1. CDR3 length: 13 residues. Germline assignment: CDR1 KGHSH and CDR2 LQKENI. V lost 6 bases, J lost 3 bases, and 5 bases stayed unmatched. The CDR3 reads CASSPTGDYEQYF. DNA for the CDR3: TGTGCCAGCTCCCCAACAGGGGACTACGAGCAGTACTTC.

In regard to this clone: One base away lies a much larger clone, so this may be a sequencing read error. The chain joins TRBV30 to TRBJ2-2, with 9 bases aligning to TRBD1. V dropped 2 bases and J dropped 5; count of bases not matched to a gene: 3. Germline V gene data show CDR1 as GTSNPN and CDR2 as SVGIG (reference sequence). CDR3 length equals 14 residues. The CDR3 sequence is CAWSTGTGTGELFF. The CDR3 DNA sequence: TGTGCCTGGAGTACCGGGACAGGGACCGGGGAGCTGTTTTTT. The whole variable domain, remainder taken from reference TRBV30 and TRBJ2-2, is SQTIHQWPATLVQPVGSPLSLECTVEGTSNPNLYWYRQAAGRGLQLLFYSVGIGQISSEVPQNLSASRPQDRQFILSSKKLLLSDSGFYLCAWSTGTGTGELFFGEGSRLTVL.

J is TRBJ1-1 and V is TRBV19; D remains ambiguous. This CDR3 is built from 14 residues. V lost 5 bases and J 6 bases, leaving 16 bases between the germline ends. Germline-derived CDR1 and CDR2 are LNHDA and SQIVND (reference sequence). The CDR3 is CASSPRWGRAEAFF. The CDR3 region has the DNA TGTGCCAGTAGTCCCCGATGGGGAAGGGCTGAAGCTTTCTTT.

This clone was observed a few times. The chain is built from TRBV28 and TRBJ2-7; tentative D call: TRBD1 (6 bases). Germline V gene data show CDR1 as MDHEN and CDR2 as SYDVKM. The V end lost 7 bases, the J end lost 0 bases, and 16 bases lay between the germline ends. CDR3 length equals 15 residues. The CDR3: CASTDQDRFSYEQYF. The CDR3 bases are TGTGCCAGCACCGATCAGGACAGATTCTCCTACGAGCAGTACTTC.

This rearrangement joins TRBV28 to TRBJ2-4; D gene ambiguous. Looked up from germline, CDR1 is MDHEN and CDR2 is SYDVKM. The V end was cut by 5 bases, the J end by 1 base, with 15 bases between. The CDR3 has 16 amino acids. The CDR3 is CASSQTSQRAKNIQYF. Here the CDR3 DNA reads TGTGCCAGCAGTCAAACTTCTCAAAGGGCCAAAAACATTCAGTACTTC.

This clone was seen just once. This probably arose from a read error, given a far larger clone one base away. The sample carries other DNA sequences with the same CDR3. The rearrangement joins TRBV30 to TRBJ2-1; the D call may be TRBD1 or TRBD2 (5 bases each). Germline-derived CDR1 and CDR2 are GTSNPN and SVGIG (reference sequence). CDR3 length equals 14 residues. Trimming took 1 base from V and 4 from J, leaving 11 bases between them. CDR3 in DNA: TGTGCCTGGAGTGGGGGGATTCCTTACAATGAGCAGTTCTTC. Translating gives CAWSGGIPYNEQFF.

The chain uses TRBV19 and TRBJ2-5; 9 nucleotides match TRBD1. The CDR3 consists of 13 residues. Trimming cost V 5 bases and J 4 bases; bases outside gene matches: 2. Germline loops: CDR1 LNHDA, CDR2 SQIVND (reference sequence). CDR3 amino acids: CASSGTGIETQYF. The CDR3 coding sequence is TGTGCCAGTAGTGGGACAGGGATAGAGACCCAGTACTTC.

Only one count was recorded for this clone. Since a much larger clone is just one base distant, this may be a read error. V gene TRBV7-9 combines with J gene TRBJ1-3; D unclear. In germline, CDR1 is SEHNR, CDR2 FQNEAQ (reference sequence). The CDR3 sequence is 12 residues long. As DNA, the CDR3 is TGTGCCAGCAGCTTTAGCGGGGAGCTCATACATTTT. It specifies CASSFSGELIHF. The variable domain in full, completed from reference TRBV7-9 and TRBJ1-3, reads DTGVSQNPRHKITKRGQNVTFRCDPISEHNRLYWYRQTLGQGPEFLTYFQNEAQLEKSRLLSDRFSAERPKGSFSTLEIQRTEQGDSAMYLCASSFSGELIHFGEGSWLTVV.

This chain connects TRBV15 to TRBJ2-1; D unclear. The V gene's germline CDR1 is LNHNV and CDR2 YYDKDF (reference sequence). The CDR3 has 18 residues. V shed 1 base and J shed 0 bases, with 16 bases lying between them. CDR3 nucleotides: TGTGCCACCAGCAGAGCTCCCATTTTGGGTAGCTCCTACAATGAGCAGTTCTTC. It yields the protein CATSRAPILGSSYNEQFF.

V is TRBV4-1 and J is TRBJ2-5; maybe TRBD2 (6 bases). The CDR3 is 14 amino acids. Per germline, CDR1 MGHRA and CDR2 YSYEKL. The V end lost 0 bases, the J end lost 4 bases, and 9 bases lay between the germline ends. The CDR3 region is CASSQDIGRETQYF. The CDR3, as DNA: TGCGCCAGCAGCCAAGATATCGGGAGAGAGACCCAGTACTTC.

The rearrangement uses TRBV6-1 and TRBJ2-7; maybe TRBD1 (5 bases). CDR1 and CDR2 (germline): MNHNS, SASEGT. Trimming shortened V by 4 bases and J by 3 bases, and 10 bases separated the two germline ends. This CDR3 spans 13 amino acids. The chain's CDR3 is CASSGRQSYEQYF. The CDR3 nucleotides read TGTGCCAGCAGTGGGAGACAGAGCTACGAGCAGTACTTC.

V usage is TRBV5-1 and J usage is TRBJ2-7; D possibly corresponds to TRBD1 (6 bases). Between the trimmed V and J ends, which lost 4 bases and 3 bases, there was a span of 11 bases. This CDR3 region has 13 residues. Germline assignment: CDR1 SGHRS and CDR2 YFSETQ. The chain's CDR3 is CASSQQGNYEQYF. The CDR3 nucleotides read TGCGCCAGCAGCCAACAGGGAAACTACGAGCAGTACTTC.

This clone came up many times. Other DNA sequences in this sample translate to the same CDR3. The chain is built from TRBV28 and TRBJ1-4, with D possibly being TRBD1 (6 bases). Germline CDR1 reads MDHEN; CDR2 reads SYDVKM. The CDR3 length is 18 residues. The V end lost 8 bases, the J end lost 0 bases, and 22 bases lay between the germline ends. The CDR3 reads CASRRPDRFSATNEKLFF. Here the CDR3 DNA reads TGTGCCAGCCGTAGACCTGACAGGTTCTCTGCAACTAATGAAAAACTGTTTTTT.

The chain joins TRBV28 to TRBJ1-2, with a possible D match to TRBD1 (5 bases). V lost 5 bases to trimming and J lost 8 bases, with 21 bases between them. CDR1 and CDR2 (germline): MDHEN, SYDVKM. The length of the CDR3 is 15 residues. This CDR3 is CASSGIRGAWEGYTF. CDR3 bases: TGTGCCAGCAGTGGGATAAGGGGCGCTTGGGAGGGCTACACCTTC.